This passage covers 26 T cell receptor beta chains from one sample sequenced in a study of shared clonotypes between healthy human individuals. The data were produced by immunoSEQ multiplex PCR, yet TCRdb's version contains in-frame clones alone and is incomplete. The profile shows about 2 million clones, 85% to 95% of them singletons. The sample taken for sequencing was naive CD4+ T cells sorted from blood. The subset denotes: CD45RA+ positively selected. All receptors come from a man between 18 and 35 years old in good health.

This rearrangement joins TRBV28 to TRBJ1-5; D is ambiguous. This CDR3 is 13 amino acids long. V gave up 3 bases and J gave up 11 bases, with 14 bases separating them. CDR1 and CDR2 (germline): MDHEN, SYDVKM. The DNA for the CDR3 is TGTGCCAGCAGTTTCCTTTTTACCCCGACCCAGCATTTT. Translated, it gives CASSFLFTPTQHF.

For the CDR3, the DNA is TGTGCCAGCAGCGCAGGGGACGGAGAATTGGGGCGGAACGAAGCTTTCTTT. Its translation is CASSAGDGELGRNEAFF. The chain has TRBV11-2 and TRBJ1-1; maybe TRBD1 (6 bases). The length of the CDR3 is 17 residues. Trimming removed 5 bases from V and 8 bases from J, with 27 bases in between. Germline V lookup: CDR1 SGHAT, CDR2 FQNNGV.

Notes on this clone: Other nucleotide sequences from this sample produce the same CDR3. The chain employs TRBV28 and TRBJ1-5, with D uncertain. This CDR3 has 14 amino acids. Deletions cut 2 bases from V and 1 base from J, with 6 bases between. In germline, CDR1 is MDHEN, CDR2 SYDVKM. CDR3 bases: TGTGCCAGCAGTTTAGGGTTGAGCAATCAGCCCCAGCATTTT. It yields the protein CASSLGLSNQPQHF.

The chain carries TRBV9 and TRBJ2-3, with 7 bases identical to TRBD1. In germline, CDR1 is SGDLS, CDR2 YYNGEE. This CDR3 comprises 15 residues. The trim removed 3 bases at V and 1 base at J, leaving 5 bases unmatched. The CDR3 sequence: CASSALGQGTDTQYF. The CDR3 DNA reads as TGTGCCAGCAGCGCGCTAGGACAGGGCACAGATACGCAGTATTTT.

Remarks on this clone: This same CDR3 is encoded by further DNA sequences in the sample. The chain carries TRBV6-5 and TRBJ1-1, with 8 bases lining up with TRBD1. The CDR3 has 12 residues. V was pared by 5 bases and J by 5 bases, with 1 base of the junction left unmatched. The germline gives CDR1 MNHEY, CDR2 SVGAGI. The CDR3 region has the DNA TGTGCCAGCAGTCGGACAGGGACTGAAGCTTTCTTT. Translated: CASSRTGTEAFF.

The gene calls are TRBV11-2 and TRBJ2-7; 7 positions agree with TRBD1. V trimming: 6 bases; J trimming: 2 bases; junction bases outside the gene matches: 10. The CDR3 is 15 residues long. Germline values: CDR1 SGHAT, CDR2 FQNNGV. CDR3 amino acids: CASRHSRGQTYEQYF. CDR3 DNA sequence: TGTGCCAGCAGACATAGTCGGGGACAGACCTACGAGCAGTACTTC.

V gene TRBV28 combines with J gene TRBJ1-1; the D is unclear. Germline V gene data show CDR1 as MDHEN and CDR2 as SYDVKM. The CDR3 totals 13 residues. The V end was cut by 8 bases, the J end by 6 bases, with 16 bases between. The CDR3 nucleotides are TGTGCCAGCCGGTCGGACGGTTACGCTGAAGCTTTCTTT. As protein: CASRSDGYAEAFF.

The rearrangement joins TRBV5-6 to TRBJ2-7; 8 positions match TRBD2. The ends lost 4 bases at V and 6 bases at J; junction bases unmatched: 15. The CDR3 has 16 amino acids. The germline V gene has CDR1 SGHDT and CDR2 YYEEEE. CDR3 bases: TGTGCCAGCAGCCCCCAAGGCAAGCGGGAGTTGGTCGAGCAGTACTTC. The encoded protein is CASSPQGKRELVEQYF.

This chain joins TRBV6-5 and TRBJ2-7; TRBD2 is a possible D gene (5 bases). The CDR3 runs to 15 residues. The germline V gene encodes CDR1 MNHEY and CDR2 SVGAGI. V lost 7 bases, J lost 1 base, and 17 bases lay in between. CDR3 loop: CASTRGGDRSYEQYF. The CDR3 DNA sequence: TGTGCCAGCACACGTGGAGGAGATCGTTCCTACGAGCAGTACTTC.

V is TRBV18 and J is TRBJ1-2; 7 nucleotides line up with TRBD1. The length of the CDR3 is 14 residues. The germline V gene encodes CDR1 KGHSH and CDR2 LQKENI. V lost 6 bases and J lost 2; bases outside the gene matches: 6. CDR3 sequence: CASSPETGNYGYTF. The CDR3 nucleotides read TGTGCCAGCTCCCCCGAGACAGGGAACTATGGCTACACCTTC.

This rearrangement joins TRBV5-1 to TRBJ2-5; 13 nucleotides align to TRBD2. The CDR3 covers 17 residues. The trim removed 2 bases at V and 0 bases at J, leaving 4 bases unmatched. Germline CDR1 reads SGHRS; CDR2 reads YFSETQ. The CDR3 nucleotides are TGCGCCAGCAGCTTCGCCGGACTAGCGGGGGACCAAGAGACCCAGTACTTC. It translates to CASSFAGLAGDQETQYF.

V and J are TRBV5-5 and TRBJ1-6; D is unresolved. Germline CDR1 reads SGHKS; CDR2 reads YYEKEE (reference sequence). This CDR3 has 16 amino acids. Trimming shortened V by 1 base and J by 1 base, and 9 bases separated the two germline ends. The CDR3 bases are TGTGCCAGCAGCTTGAAGGGAGGATCCTATAATTCACCCCTCCACTTT. Encoded protein: CASSLKGGSYNSPLHF. The whole variable domain, remainder taken from reference TRBV5-5 and TRBJ1-6, is DAGVTQSPTHLIKTRGQQVTLRCSPISGHKSVSWYQQVLGQGPQFIFQYYEKEERGRGNFPDRFSARQFPNYSSELNVNALLLGDSALYLCASSLKGGSYNSPLHFGNGTRLTVT.

V usage is TRBV5-4 and J usage is TRBJ2-3; possible D gene TRBD1, 6 bases. Trimming removed 4 bases at V and 4 bases at J, with 13 bases between. This CDR3 is 14 amino acids long. Germline loops: CDR1 SGHNT, CDR2 YYREEE (reference sequence). CDR3 sequence reads: CASSTKQGSDTQYF. In DNA form, the CDR3 reads TGTGCCAGCAGCACAAAACAGGGTTCAGATACGCAGTATTTT. Using reference TRBV5-4 and TRBJ2-3 for the parts outside the CDR3, the full variable domain is ETGVTQSPTHLIKTRGQQVTLRCSSQSGHNTVSWYQQALGQGPQFIFQYYREEENGRGNFPPRFSGLQFPNYSSELNVNALELDDSALYLCASSTKQGSDTQYFGPGTRLTVL.

V is TRBV6-1 and J is TRBJ2-5; 8 positions match TRBD1. The CDR3 extends over 13 amino acids. CDR1 and CDR2 from the germline V gene are MNHNS and SASEGT. The J segment lost 10 bases and the V segment lost 6 bases, leaving 10 bases of the junction unmatched. For the CDR3, the DNA is TGTGCCAGCAGGCAGGGGGCGGTTATCGTCCAGTACTTC. The encoded protein is CASRQGAVIVQYF.

Comments on this clone: Its ends do not fully match the called genes, so a read error is possible. CDR3 sequence reads: CASSFEKDWFLNEQFF. CDR3 nucleotides: TGTGCTAGCAGTTTCGAGAAAGATTGGTTTCTGAATGAGCAGTTCTTC. V gene TRBV7-7 combines with J gene TRBJ2-1; D unresolved. Germline V gives CDR1 SSHAT, CDR2 FNYEAQ (reference sequence). The CDR3 covers 16 residues.

J is TRBJ2-7 and V is TRBV7-2; the match to TRBD1 covers 8 bases. This CDR3 is built from 16 residues. Germline loops: CDR1 SGHTA, CDR2 FQGNSA. V was pared by 5 bases and J by 0 bases, with 9 bases of the junction left unmatched. The CDR3 coding sequence is TGTGCCAGCAGCGCCCACAGGGGGTTGCTCTCCTACGAGCAGTACTTC. Residues: CASSAHRGLLSYEQYF.

CDR3 loop: CASSREAEETQYF. In DNA form, the CDR3 reads TGCGCCAGCAGCAGGGAGGCAGAAGAGACCCAGTACTTC. This sequence joins TRBV5-1 and TRBJ2-5; D might be TRBD2 (6 bases). The V and J ends lost 4 bases and 3 bases respectively, with 10 bases between them. CDR1 is SGHRS and CDR2 is YFSETQ in the germline V gene. The CDR3 has 13 amino acids.

This chain connects TRBV11-2 to TRBJ2-2; D possibly corresponds to TRBD1 (5 bases). Trimming pared 5 bases from V and 0 bases from J, leaving 13 bases between. The length of the CDR3 is 16 residues. CDR1 is SGHAT and CDR2 is FQNNGV in the germline V gene. The CDR3: CASSTRDRSNTGELFF. The DNA for the CDR3 is TGTGCCAGCAGCACCCGAGACAGATCGAACACCGGGGAGCTGTTTTTT.

The V call is TRBV4-2, the J call TRBJ1-1; 11 nucleotides agree with TRBD1. Germline V gene lookup returns CDR1 LGHNA and CDR2 YNFKEQ. This CDR3 has 17 amino acids. Trimming removed 1 base from V and 7 bases from J; junction bases left unmatched: 11. The CDR3 spells CASSQVLHGQGAVEAFF. The CDR3 DNA reads as TGTGCCAGCAGCCAAGTTCTTCACGGACAGGGGGCAGTTGAAGCTTTCTTT.

Only one count was recorded for this clone. The rearrangement joins TRBV30 to TRBJ1-3; D remains unclear. The V gene lost 7 bases and the J gene lost 4 bases, with 17 bases spanning the gap. Germline-derived CDR1 and CDR2 are GTSNPN and SVGIG (reference sequence). This CDR3 contains 14 residues. The CDR3 region is CAFDSRSPGNTIYF. The CDR3 DNA reads as TGTGCCTTTGACTCCCGCAGCCCGGGAAACACCATATATTTT.

V and J are TRBV18 and TRBJ1-1, with D hard to call. The CDR3 runs 14 residues. Per germline, CDR1 KGHSH and CDR2 LQKENI. V was trimmed by 0 bases and J by 1 base, leaving 6 bases between them. The CDR3: CASSPPGTNTEAFF. For the CDR3, the DNA is TGTGCCAGCTCACCACCGGGAACGAACACTGAAGCTTTCTTT.

In this sample, this clone turned up once. The genes are TRBV19 and TRBJ2-3; tentative D call: TRBD2 (5 bases). V was cut by 5 bases and J by 0 bases, with 15 bases left in between. The length of the CDR3 is 16 residues. Germline CDR1 and CDR2: LNHDA and SQIVND (reference sequence). The CDR3 here is CASSGGLTLSTDTQYF. The CDR3 DNA reads as TGTGCCAGTAGTGGAGGACTCACCCTTAGCACAGATACGCAGTATTTT.

The V gene is TRBV6-5, the J gene TRBJ2-7, with 10 bases matching TRBD2. The CDR3 covers 16 residues. V shed 0 bases, J shed 3 bases, and the junction held 5 bases outside the gene matches. Germline V gives CDR1 MNHEY, CDR2 SVGAGI. CDR3 loop: CASSYSGTSVGYEQYF. The CDR3 region has the DNA TGTGCCAGCAGTTACTCAGGGACTAGCGTAGGCTACGAGCAGTACTTC.

The CDR3 region has the DNA TGTGCCAGCAGTTACGATGACACATACGAGCAGTACTTC. Protein product: CASSYDDTYEQYF. The rearrangement joins TRBV6-6 to TRBJ2-7; D ambiguous. Per the germline V gene, CDR1 is MNHNY and CDR2 is SVGAGI (reference sequence). V lost 2 bases, J lost 4 bases, and 9 bases lay in between. The CDR3 extends over 13 amino acids.

V usage is TRBV5-4 and J usage is TRBJ1-2; 9 nucleotides align to TRBD1. From germline, CDR1 is SGHNT and CDR2 YYREEE (reference sequence). Unmatched junction bases numbered 3, after V lost 3 bases and J lost 3 bases. The CDR3 extends over 14 amino acids. CDR3 in DNA: TGTGCCAGCAGCTATAGGACAGGGGACTATGGCTACACCTTC. As protein: CASSYRTGDYGYTF.

This CDR3 is CASSETRASGNTIYF. The CDR3 DNA is TGTGCCAGCAGTGAAACACGAGCCTCTGGAAACACCATATATTTT. The rearrangement uses TRBV6-1 and TRBJ1-3; D gene unclear. With 2 bases removed from V and 0 bases from J, the gap between germline ends came to 8 bases. CDR1 MNHNS and CDR2 SASEGT come from the germline V gene. CDR3 length: 15 amino acids.